This entry lists 10 T cell receptor beta chains sequenced from one sample in a study of blood T cell repertoires in COVID-19. The data were produced by immunoSEQ multiplex PCR, yet TCRdb's version contains in-frame clones alone and is incomplete. The table lists about 69,000 clones, more than 75% of them singletons. The sample comprised peripheral blood. The source of these receptors is a man aged 35 to 55 with COVID-19, enrolled during active disease.

The chain links TRBV5-8 to TRBJ1-2; TRBD1 matches 9 bases. This CDR3 comprises 17 residues. With 1 base clipped from V and 4 bases from J, the junction kept 11 bases outside the gene matches. Germline V gene sequence: CDR1 SGHTS, CDR2 YDEGEE. This CDR3 is CASSLRSAGQGSYGYTF. The CDR3 coding sequence is TGTGCCAGCAGCTTGCGTTCGGCGGGACAGGGCAGCTATGGCTACACCTTC.

The chain combines TRBV30 with TRBJ1-1, with D perhaps TRBD1 (6 bases). CDR1 is GTSNPN, CDR2 SVGIG, per germline (reference sequence). CDR3 size: 13 residues. V gave up 7 bases and J gave up 0 bases, with 12 bases separating them. In nucleotides, the CDR3 is TGTGCCTCCAGGGGACAACTGAACACTGAAGCTTTCTTT. It codes for CASRGQLNTEAFF.

The V and J genes are TRBV7-2 and TRBJ2-1; 12 bases are a match to TRBD2. The length of the CDR3 is 17 residues. V was clipped by 3 bases and J by 4 bases; unmatched bases: 7. Germline assignment: CDR1 SGHTA and CDR2 FQGNSA. DNA for the CDR3: TGTGCCAGCAGCTTTACTAGCGGGGGGTCCGGATACAATGAGCAGTTCTTC. It encodes CASSFTSGGSGYNEQFF. The full variable domain, its missing parts supplied by reference TRBV7-2 and TRBJ2-1, is GAGVSQSPSNKVTEKGKDVELRCDPISGHTALYWYRQSLGQGLEFLIYFQGNSAPDKSGLPSDRFSAERTGGSVSTLTIQRTQQEDSAVYLCASSFTSGGSGYNEQFFGPGTRLTVL.

The genes are TRBV28 and TRBJ2-2; D is unresolved. Germline CDR1 and CDR2: MDHEN and SYDVKM. This CDR3 has 14 residues. With 4 bases removed from V and 4 bases from J, the gap between germline ends came to 10 bases. The CDR3 here is CASSSRQFTGELFF. The CDR3 DNA reads TGTGCCAGCAGTTCCCGACAATTCACCGGGGAGCTGTTTTTT.

The V and J genes are TRBV4-1 and TRBJ1-1; the D gene is possibly TRBD1 (6 bases). The CDR3 length is 14 residues. Between the trimmed V and J ends, which lost 5 bases and 0 bases, there was a span of 10 bases. The germline CDR1 and CDR2 sequences are MGHRA and YSYEKL. CDR3 nucleotides: TGCGCCAGCAGCGGCCGGACAGTGAACACTGAAGCTTTCTTT. It codes for CASSGRTVNTEAFF.

Here the CDR3 reads CATRGQEEETQYF. Here the CDR3 DNA reads TGTGCCACCAGAGGACAGGAGGAAGAGACCCAGTACTTC. The chain is built from TRBV24-1 and TRBJ2-5, with 7 nucleotides matching TRBD1. Trimming at V came to 7 bases and at J to 3 bases, leaving 4 bases not matched to a gene. Germline loops: CDR1 KGHDR, CDR2 SFDVKD. CDR3 length: 13 residues.

The chain recombines TRBV12-3 or TRBV12-4 with TRBJ1-1; tentatively, D is TRBD1 (5 bases). Between the trimmed V and J ends, which lost 5 bases and 3 bases, there was a span of 10 bases. The CDR3 has 13 amino acids. Written as DNA, the CDR3 is TGTGCCAGCAGTCCCCCAGGGTACACTGAAGCTTTCTTT. It codes for CASSPPGYTEAFF.

The chain links TRBV6-5 to TRBJ2-5, with a tentative D call TRBD2 (7 bases). V was pared by 2 bases and J by 4 bases, with 11 bases between. CDR1 MNHEY and CDR2 SVGAGI come from the germline V gene. There are 14 residues in the CDR3. CDR3 sequence: CASSYGGGGETQYF. The CDR3 DNA reads TGTGCCAGCAGTTACGGGGGGGGCGGAGAGACCCAGTACTTC.

This chain uses TRBV4-2 with TRBJ2-7; 8 bases are shared with TRBD2. The ends lost 1 base at V and 2 bases at J; junction bases unmatched: 7. The CDR3 spans 16 residues. Germline V CDR1 and CDR2: LGHNA, YNFKEQ. The CDR3 reads CASSQALAGLPYEQYF. CDR3 sequence (DNA): TGTGCCAGCAGCCAAGCTCTAGCGGGTCTACCCTACGAGCAGTACTTC.

In DNA form, the CDR3 reads TGTGCCTGGAGTACAGGGGAACCCTACGAGCAGTACTTC. Translation gives CAWSTGEPYEQYF. The chain combines TRBV30 with TRBJ2-7, with 7 positions matching TRBD1. CDR3 length: 13 residues. V shed 2 bases, J shed 2 bases, and the junction held 3 bases outside the gene matches. Germline lookup yields CDR1 GTSNPN and CDR2 SVGIG (reference sequence).